This T cell receptor beta chain was captured in a study of shared clonotypes between healthy human individuals. Sequencing used immunoSEQ multiplex PCR; TCRdb keeps in-frame clones, though not all of them. The table lists some 2.4 million clones, roughly 93% of them singletons, with 0.35% to 0.45% in the top ten. CDR3 length: 13 residues. Trimming took 4 bases from V and 7 from J, leaving 13 bases between them. Per germline, CDR1 SGHTA and CDR2 FQGNSA. This clonotype was sampled from a man between 18 and 35 years old in good health. Some clones in this sample may be carry-over from other donors' samples. Material for sequencing was naive CD4+ T cells from PBMCs. The sample's subset: CD45RA+ positively selected. This sequence joins TRBV7-2 and TRBJ1-1; TRBD1 is a possible D gene (5 bases). CDR3: CASSYGGRVEAFF. The CDR3 coding sequence is TGTGCCAGCAGCTACGGGGGAAGGGTTGAAGCTTTCTTT.